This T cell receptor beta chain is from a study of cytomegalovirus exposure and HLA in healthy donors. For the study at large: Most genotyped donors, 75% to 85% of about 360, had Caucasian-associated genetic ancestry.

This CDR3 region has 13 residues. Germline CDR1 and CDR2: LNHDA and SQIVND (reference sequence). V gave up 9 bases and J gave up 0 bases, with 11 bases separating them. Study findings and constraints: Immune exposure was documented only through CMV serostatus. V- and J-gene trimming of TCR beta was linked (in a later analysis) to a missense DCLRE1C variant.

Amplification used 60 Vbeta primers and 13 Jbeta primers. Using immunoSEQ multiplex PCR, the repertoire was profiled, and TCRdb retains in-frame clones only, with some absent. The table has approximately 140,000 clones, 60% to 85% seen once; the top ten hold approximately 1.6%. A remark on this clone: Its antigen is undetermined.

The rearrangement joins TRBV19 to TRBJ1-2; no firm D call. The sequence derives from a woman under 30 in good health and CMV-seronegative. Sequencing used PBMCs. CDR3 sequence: CASESGANYGYTF. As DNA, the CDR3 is TGTGCCAGCGAGTCCGGGGCTAACTATGGCTACACCTTC.